This is a list of T cell receptor beta chains from one sample in a study of T cell responses to AZD1222 COVID-19 vaccine. The method was immunoSEQ multiplex PCR; TCRdb's version includes in-frame clones alone and lacks a portion of them. Of over 85,000 clones listed, over 85% are singletons. The sample consisted of peripheral blood, taken 28 days after the second AZD1222 dose. The receptors were sampled from an adult who received the AZD1222 COVID-19 vaccine. The CDR3 runs from the conserved cysteine through the conserved F or W. The D gene is left open where the match is weak. Size is stated for part of the rows, as once, few or many counts, or as a class when the clone is expanded.

TRBJ2-2 | . | . | TRBV9 | CASSALSTSSGELFF | TGTGCCAGCAGCGCCCTTTCGACTAGTTCCGGGGAGCTGTTTTTT
TRBJ1-5 | TRBD1 | . | TRBV7-8 | CASRGQGGNQPQHF | TGTGCCAGCAGGGGACAGGGAGGGAATCAGCCCCAGCATTTT
TRBJ1-2 | TRBD1 | . | TRBV28 | CASTRRRDRGYRGYTF | TGTGCCAGCACCAGAAGGAGGGACAGGGGTTACCGGGGCTACACCTTC
TRBJ2-7 | . | medium-sized | TRBV27 | CASSPQQGLGYEQYF | TGTGCCAGCAGTCCCCAACAGGGTCTCGGTTACGAGCAGTACTTC
TRBJ1-5 | TRBD1 | . | TRBV7-2 | CASSLGGTADEPQHF | TGTGCCAGCAGCTTAGGAGGGACAGCCGATGAGCCCCAGCATTTT
TRBJ2-1 | TRBD1 | . | TRBV5-1 | CASSGQGSYNEQFF | TGCGCCAGCAGTGGACAGGGCTCCTACAATGAGCAGTTCTTC
TRBJ2-7 | TRBD2 | . | TRBV5-5 | CASSLERGSYEQYF | TGTGCCAGCAGCTTGGAGCGGGGATCCTACGAGCAGTACTTC
TRBJ1-5 | . | . | TRBV2 | CASSEGRARGNQPQHF | TGTGCCAGCAGTGAAGGCAGGGCGAGGGGCAATCAGCCCCAGCATTTT
TRBJ1-2 | . | . | TRBV5-6 | CASSLGPTGLGGYTF | TGTGCCAGCAGCTTGGGGCCCACAGGGCTGGGTGGCTACACCTTC
TRBJ1-1 | TRBD1 | . | TRBV11-2 | CASSPGQGGYTEAFF | TGTGCCAGCAGCCCCGGACAGGGCGGTTACACTGAAGCTTTCTTT
TRBJ2-7 | . | once | TRBV10-2 | CASSAPGSGNEQYF | TGCGCCAGCAGTGCTCCAGGGTCTGGAAACGAGCAGTACTTC
TRBJ1-3 | . | . | TRBV18 | CASSPKDRNTIYF | TGTGCCAGCTCACCAAAGGACAGAAACACCATATATTTT
TRBJ1-4 | TRBD1 | . | TRBV5-4 | CASSLTTGINEKLFF | TGTGCCAGCAGTTTAACGACAGGGATTAATGAAAAACTGTTTTTT
TRBJ1-5 | . | . | TRBV19 | CASSIRDSNQPQHF | TGTGCCAGTAGTATACGAGATAGCAATCAGCCCCAGCATTTT
TRBJ2-5 | . | . | TRBV7-9 | CASIIGEGSETQYF | TGTGCCAGCATTATTGGGGAAGGATCAGAGACCCAGTACTTC
TRBJ2-7 | . | . | TRBV13 | CASSLVREAYEQYF | TGTGCCAGCAGCTTAGTGAGGGAAGCCTACGAGCAGTACTTC
TRBJ2-7 | . | . | TRBV5-1 | CASSLGFTLTYEQYF | TGCGCCAGCAGCTTAGGGTTTACCCTTACCTACGAGCAGTACTTC
TRBJ2-2 | . | . | TRBV5-1 | CASSLERPNTGELFF | TGCGCCAGCAGCTTGGAACGGCCGAACACCGGGGAGCTGTTTTTT
TRBJ2-1 | . | . | TRBV30 | CAWSVRFGNEQFF | TGTGCCTGGAGTGTACGTTTCGGCAATGAGCAGTTCTTC
TRBJ1-1 | TRBD1 | . | TRBV5-1 | CASSLASTGSAPTAEAFF | TGCGCCAGCAGCTTGGCCTCGACAGGGAGCGCTCCCACCGCTGAAGCTTTCTTT
TRBJ2-2 | TRBD2 | . | TRBV7-2 | CASSSQRGRTGELFF | TGTGCCAGCAGCTCTCAGCGGGGGCGCACCGGGGAGCTGTTTTTT
TRBJ1-6 | . | . | TRBV27 | CASRQGGNSPLHF | TGTGCCAGCAGACAGGGTGGGAATTCACCCCTCCACTTT
TRBJ2-7 | . | . | TRBV4-2 | CASSQDNTYSYEQYF | TGTGCCAGCAGCCAAGATAACACCTACTCCTACGAGCAGTACTTC
TRBJ1-5 | . | . | TRBV7-8 | CASSLLGREGSNQPQHF | TGTGCCAGCAGCTTACTAGGCAGGGAGGGGAGCAATCAGCCCCAGCATTTT
TRBJ1-2 | . | few | TRBV7-9 | CASSTQNYGYTF | TGTGCCAGCAGCACCCAAAACTATGGCTACACCTTC
TRBJ2-1 | . | . | TRBV19 | CASSTRDTSLYNEQFF | TGTGCCAGTAGTACCCGGGACACCTCACTCTACAATGAGCAGTTCTTC
TRBJ2-5 | . | medium-sized | TRBV27 | CASSSAGTYGETQYF | TGTGCCAGCAGTTCGGCCGGGACATATGGGGAGACCCAGTACTTC
TRBJ2-7 | . | . | TRBV10-3 | CAIRSTLIDYEQYF | TGTGCCATCAGGTCAACACTCATTGATTACGAGCAGTACTTC
TRBJ2-1 | TRBD1 | once | TRBV5-1 | CASSRDRVDEQFF | TGCGCCAGCAGCCGGGACAGGGTAGATGAGCAGTTCTTC
TRBJ1-1 | . | . | TRBV7-2 | CASSFTGTEGVFF | TGTGCCAGCAGCTTTACAGGGACGGAAGGAGTTTTCTTT
TRBJ2-7 | TRBD1 | . | TRBV5-1 | CASSPTGEEYEQYF | TGCGCCAGCAGCCCGACAGGGGAGGAGTACGAGCAGTACTTC
TRBJ2-2 | . | once | TRBV10-3 | CAISDWNTGELFF | TGTGCCATCAGTGACTGGAACACCGGGGAGCTGTTTTTT